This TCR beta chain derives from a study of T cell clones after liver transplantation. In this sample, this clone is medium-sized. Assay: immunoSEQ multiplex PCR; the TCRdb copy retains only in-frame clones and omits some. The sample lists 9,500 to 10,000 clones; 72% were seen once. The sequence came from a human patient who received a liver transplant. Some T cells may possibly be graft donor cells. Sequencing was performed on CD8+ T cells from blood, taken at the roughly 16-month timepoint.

In DNA form, the CDR3 reads TGTGCCAGTAGTCCACGGGGGCTTTCTTCCTCTTACGAGCAGTACTTC. The encoded protein is CASSPRGLSSSYEQYF. The rearrangement joins TRBV19 to TRBJ2-7; D is tentatively TRBD1 or TRBD2 (6 bases each). V lost 5 bases to trimming and J lost 4 bases, with 21 bases between them. This CDR3 is 16 amino acids long. Germline CDR1 is LNHDA and CDR2 is SQIVND (reference sequence).